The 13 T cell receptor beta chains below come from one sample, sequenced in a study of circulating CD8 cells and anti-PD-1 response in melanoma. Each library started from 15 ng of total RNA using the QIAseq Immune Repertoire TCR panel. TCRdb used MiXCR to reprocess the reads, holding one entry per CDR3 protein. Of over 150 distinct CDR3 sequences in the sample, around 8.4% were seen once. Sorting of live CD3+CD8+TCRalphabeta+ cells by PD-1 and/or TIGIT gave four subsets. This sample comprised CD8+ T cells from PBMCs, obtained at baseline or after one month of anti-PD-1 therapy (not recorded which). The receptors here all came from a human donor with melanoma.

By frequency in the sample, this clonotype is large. The CDR3 loop is CASSVAAGGYEQYF. The CDR3 DNA reads TGTGCCAGCTCCGTGGCAGCGGGAGGCTACGAGCAGTACTTC. The chain employs TRBV28 and TRBJ2-7; 9 bases fit TRBD2. The CDR3 covers 14 residues. In germline, CDR1 is MDHEN, CDR2 SYDVKM. The V gene end was trimmed by 8 bases and the J gene end by 3 bases; junction bases not matched to a gene: 8. The whole variable domain, filled in from reference TRBV28 and TRBJ2-7, reads DVKVTQSSRYLVKRTGEKVFLECVQDMDHENMFWYRQDPGLGLRLIYFSYDVKMKEKGDIPEGYSVSREKKERFSLILESASTNQTSMYLCASSVAAGGYEQYFGPGTRLTVT.

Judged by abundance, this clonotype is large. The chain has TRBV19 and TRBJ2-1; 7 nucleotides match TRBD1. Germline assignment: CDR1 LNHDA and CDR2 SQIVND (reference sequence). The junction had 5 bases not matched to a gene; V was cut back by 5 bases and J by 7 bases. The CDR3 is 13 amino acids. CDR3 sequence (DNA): TGTGCCAGTAGTGTGACAGGGTGGAATGAGCAGTTCTTC. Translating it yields CASSVTGWNEQFF. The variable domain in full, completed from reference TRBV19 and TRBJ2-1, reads DGGITQSPKYLFRKEGQNVTLSCEQNLNHDAMYWYRQDPGQGLRLIYYSQIVNDFQKGDIAEGYSVSREKKESFPLTVTSAQKNPTAFYLCASSVTGWNEQFFGPGTRLTVL.

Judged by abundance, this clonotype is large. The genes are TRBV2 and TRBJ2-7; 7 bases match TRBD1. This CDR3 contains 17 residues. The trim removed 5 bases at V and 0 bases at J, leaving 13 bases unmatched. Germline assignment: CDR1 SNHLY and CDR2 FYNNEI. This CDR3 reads CASSLSTGAQSSYEQYF. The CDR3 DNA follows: TGTGCCAGCAGTCTAAGTACAGGGGCCCAATCCTCCTACGAGCAGTACTTC.

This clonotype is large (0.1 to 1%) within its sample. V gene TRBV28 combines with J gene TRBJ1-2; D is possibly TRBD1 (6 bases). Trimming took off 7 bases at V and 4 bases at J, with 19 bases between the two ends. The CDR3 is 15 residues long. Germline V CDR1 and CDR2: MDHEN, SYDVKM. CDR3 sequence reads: CASNDQGIFGYGYTF. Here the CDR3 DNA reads TGTGCCAGCAACGATCAGGGGATCTTTGGCTATGGCTACACCTTC.

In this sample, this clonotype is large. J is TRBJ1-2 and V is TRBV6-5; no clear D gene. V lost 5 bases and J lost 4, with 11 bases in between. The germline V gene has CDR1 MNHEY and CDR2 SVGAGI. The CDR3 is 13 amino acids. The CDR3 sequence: CASSPGVSYGYTF. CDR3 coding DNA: TGTGCCAGCAGTCCCGGGGTCAGCTATGGCTACACCTTC.

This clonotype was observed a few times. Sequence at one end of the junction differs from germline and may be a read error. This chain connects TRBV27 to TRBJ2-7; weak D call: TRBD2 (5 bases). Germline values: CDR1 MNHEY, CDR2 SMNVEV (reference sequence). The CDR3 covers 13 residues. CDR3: CASSLEEGYKQYF. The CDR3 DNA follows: TGTGCCAGCAGTTTAGAAGAGGGCTACAAGCAGTACTTC.

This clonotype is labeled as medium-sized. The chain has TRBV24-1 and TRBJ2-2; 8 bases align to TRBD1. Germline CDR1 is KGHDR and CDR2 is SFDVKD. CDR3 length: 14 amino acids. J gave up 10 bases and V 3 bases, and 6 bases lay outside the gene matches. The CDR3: CATSDPGTGLELFF. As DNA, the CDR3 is TGTGCCACCAGTGATCCCGGGACAGGATTGGAGCTGTTTTTT.

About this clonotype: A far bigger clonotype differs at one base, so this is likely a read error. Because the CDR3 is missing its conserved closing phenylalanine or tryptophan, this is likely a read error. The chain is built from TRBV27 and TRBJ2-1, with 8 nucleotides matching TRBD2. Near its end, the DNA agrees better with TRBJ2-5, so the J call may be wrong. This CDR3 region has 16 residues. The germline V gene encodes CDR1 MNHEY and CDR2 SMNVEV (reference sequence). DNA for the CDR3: TGTGCCAGCAGCCAAGGACTAGCCGGATTGGAGGAGACCCAGTACTCC. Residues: CASSQGLAGLEETQYS.

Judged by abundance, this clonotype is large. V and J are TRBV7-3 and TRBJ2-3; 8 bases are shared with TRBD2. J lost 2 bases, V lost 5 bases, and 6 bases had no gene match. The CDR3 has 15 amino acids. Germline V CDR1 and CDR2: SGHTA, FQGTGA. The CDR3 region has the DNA TGTGCCAGCAGCCGACTAGCGTCTAACACAGATACGCAGTATTTT. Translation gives CASSRLASNTDTQYF. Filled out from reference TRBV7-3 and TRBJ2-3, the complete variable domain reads GAGVSQTPSNKVTEKGKYVELRCDPISGHTALYWYRQSLGQGPEFLIYFQGTGAADDSGLPNDRFFAVRPEGSVSTLKIQRTERGDSAVYLCASSRLASNTDTQYFGPGTRLTVL.

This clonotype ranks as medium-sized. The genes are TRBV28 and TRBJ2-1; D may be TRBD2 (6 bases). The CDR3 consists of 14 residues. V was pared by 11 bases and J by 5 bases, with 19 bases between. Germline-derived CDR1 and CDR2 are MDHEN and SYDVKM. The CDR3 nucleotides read TGTGCCGCTTCGGGGGTAGAAGGGGACAATGAGCAGTTCTTC. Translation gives CAASGVEGDNEQFF.

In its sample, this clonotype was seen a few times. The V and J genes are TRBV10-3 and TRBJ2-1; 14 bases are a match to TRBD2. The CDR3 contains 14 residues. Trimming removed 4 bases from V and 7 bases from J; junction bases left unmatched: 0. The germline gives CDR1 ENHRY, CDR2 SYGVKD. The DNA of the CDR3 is TGTGCCATCAGTGGACTAGCGGGAGGGAATGAGCAGTTCTTC. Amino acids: CAISGLAGGNEQFF.

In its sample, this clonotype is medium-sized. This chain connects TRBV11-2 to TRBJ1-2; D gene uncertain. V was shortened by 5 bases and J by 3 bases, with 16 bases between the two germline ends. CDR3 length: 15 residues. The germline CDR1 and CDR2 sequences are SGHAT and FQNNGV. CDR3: CASSPGTYLYYGYTF. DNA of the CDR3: TGTGCCAGCAGCCCCGGAACTTACCTTTACTATGGCTACACCTTC.

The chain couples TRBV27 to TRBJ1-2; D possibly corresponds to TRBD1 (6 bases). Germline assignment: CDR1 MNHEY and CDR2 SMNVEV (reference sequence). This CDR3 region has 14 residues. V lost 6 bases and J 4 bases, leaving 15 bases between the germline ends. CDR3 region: CASSLGGQTYGYTF. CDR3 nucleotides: TGTGCCAGCAGCCTAGGTGGACAGACCTATGGCTACACCTTC.